A selection of T cell receptor beta chains follows, all from one sample in a study of blood T cells in healthy people across ages. TCRdb called the 5' RACE reads again in MiXCR, with one record for every CDR3 protein. The sample shows around 2 million distinct CDR3 sequences, roughly two fifths of them seen only once. The material sequenced was blood. The source of these receptors is a human donor in good health. CDR3s include the opening cysteine and the closing phenylalanine or tryptophan. D genes are given only for firm matches. Clone size, where shown, is once, few, many, or a class for clones that have expanded.

d_gene	v_gene	abundance	j_gene	CDR3aa	CDR3nt
-	TRBV11-3	-	TRBJ1-2	CASSLSQGQGYGYTF	TGTGCCAGCAGCTTATCTCAGGGGCAAGGCTATGGCTACACCTTC
TRBD1	TRBV9	few	TRBJ1-2	CASSGGTGGPHGYTF	TGTGCCAGCAGCGGCGGGACAGGGGGCCCCCATGGCTACACCTTC
TRBD1	TRBV20-1	-	TRBJ2-5	CSARERQGAQETQYF	TGCAGTGCTAGAGAGCGACAGGGGGCCCAAGAGACCCAGTACTTC
-	TRBV12-3/TRBV12-4	many	TRBJ2-5	CASSPRGGPSETQYF	TGTGCCAGCAGTCCGCGAGGGGGGCCCTCAGAGACCCAGTACTTC
-	TRBV20-1	-	TRBJ2-3	CSAEGAQLVRLDTQYF	TGCAGTGCTGAAGGGGCCCAACTAGTTCGTTTGGATACGCAGTATTTT
-	TRBV12-3/TRBV12-4	few	TRBJ2-4	CASSSEEAQYF	TGTGCCAGCAGTTCGGAAGAGGCCCAGTACTTC
TRBD1	TRBV29-1	few	TRBJ2-1	CSARTGTGKDEQFF	TGCAGCGCCAGAACCGGGACAGGGAAGGATGAGCAGTTCTTC
-	TRBV4-3	-	TRBJ2-1	CASSQAPLGHLDLNNEQFF	TGCGCCAGCAGCCAAGCGCCATTGGGACACTTAGACCTTAACAATGAGCAGTTCTTC
-	TRBV4-1	-	TRBJ2-7	CASSQRANWGYEQYF	TGCGCCAGCAGCCAAAGGGCAAATTGGGGCTACGAGCAGTACTTC
-	TRBV28	once	TRBJ2-7	CASSPRGRFYEQYF	TGTGCCAGCAGCCCCCGGGGGAGATTTTACGAGCAGTACTTC
-	TRBV6-2/TRBV6-3	-	TRBJ1-2	CAVGNYGYTF	TGTGCCGTCGGAAACTATGGCTACACCTTC
-	TRBV15	-	TRBJ1-5	CATSRASNQPQHF	TGTGCCACCAGCAGGGCCTCCAATCAGCCCCAGCATTTT
-	TRBV6-5	few	TRBJ2-1	CATGMGGGIEQFF	TGTGCCACAGGGATGGGGGGTGGTATTGAGCAGTTCTTC
-	TRBV15	-	TRBJ2-7	CATSTRAGEQYF	TGTGCCACCAGCACGCGGGCGGGCGAGCAGTACTTC
TRBD1	TRBV4-1	-	TRBJ2-7	CASSQPRDRGPPEYYEQYF	TGCGCCAGCAGCCAACCCCGGGACAGGGGGCCTCCGGAGTACTACGAGCAGTACTTC
-	TRBV20-1	-	TRBJ1-2	CSAPTGSLGYGYTF	TGCAGTGCACCGACAGGATCTCTGGGCTATGGCTACACCTTC
TRBD2	TRBV5-1	-	TRBJ2-7	CASSSSGGARYNEQYF	TGCGCCAGCAGCTCTAGCGGGGGGGCGCGGTACAATGAGCAGTACTTC
-	TRBV2	few	TRBJ1-2	CASSEKPSIGYTF	TGTGCCAGCAGTGAAAAGCCTAGTATCGGCTACACCTTC
-	TRBV20-1	-	TRBJ1-5	CSARDGESNQPQHF	TGCAGTGCTAGAGATGGAGAAAGCAATCAGCCCCAGCATTTT
TRBD2	TRBV20-1	-	TRBJ2-1	CSVPLTSGANEQFF	TGCAGTGTCCCGCTGACTAGCGGGGCCAATGAGCAGTTCTTC
-	TRBV20-1	-	TRBJ1-6	CSARADGLRSSSPLHF	TGCAGTGCTAGAGCAGACGGACTGAGGTCTTCCTCACCCCTCCACTTT
-	TRBV7-9	-	TRBJ2-1	CASSWTGWEDEQFF	TGTGCCAGCAGCTGGACAGGCTGGGAGGATGAGCAGTTCTTC
-	TRBV4-3	many	TRBJ2-7	CASSQDRGSSYEQYF	TGTGCCAGCAGCCAAGACCGGGGGAGCTCCTACGAGCAGTACTTC
-	TRBV5-1	-	TRBJ2-3	CASSLVGSTNTDTQYF	TGCGCCAGCAGCTTGGTTGGCAGCACTAACACAGATACGCAGTATTTT
-	TRBV10-3	few	TRBJ2-3	CATGRDITDTQYF	TGTGCTACCGGTAGGGACATCACAGATACGCAGTATTTT
TRBD2	TRBV7-3	once	TRBJ2-1	CASSTSGGAGGEQFF	TGTGCCAGCAGCACTAGCGGGGGGGCCGGGGGAGAGCAGTTCTTC
-	TRBV7-8	-	TRBJ2-7	CASSHMGGGLTYEQYF	TGTGCCAGCAGCCATATGGGCGGGGGCCTCACCTACGAGCAGTACTTC
-	TRBV4-2	-	TRBJ1-4	CASSQDAVDEKLFF	TGTGCCAGCAGCCAAGATGCAGTAGATGAAAAACTGTTTTTT